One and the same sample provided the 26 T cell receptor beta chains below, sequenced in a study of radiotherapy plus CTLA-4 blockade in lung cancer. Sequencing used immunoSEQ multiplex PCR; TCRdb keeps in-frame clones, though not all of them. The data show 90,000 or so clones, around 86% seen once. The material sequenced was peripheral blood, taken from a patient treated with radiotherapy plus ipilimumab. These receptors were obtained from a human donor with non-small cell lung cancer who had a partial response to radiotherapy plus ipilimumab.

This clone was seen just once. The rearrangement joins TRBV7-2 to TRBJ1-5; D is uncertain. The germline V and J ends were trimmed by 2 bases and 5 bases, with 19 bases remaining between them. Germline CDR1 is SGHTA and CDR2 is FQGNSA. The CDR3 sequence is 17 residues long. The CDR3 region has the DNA TGTGCCAGCAGCTTAACCCCGTCGGGGTTATTTGATCAGCCCCAGCATTTT. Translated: CASSLTPSGLFDQPQHF.

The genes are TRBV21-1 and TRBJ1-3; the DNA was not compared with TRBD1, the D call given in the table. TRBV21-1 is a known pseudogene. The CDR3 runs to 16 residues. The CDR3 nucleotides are TGTGCCAGCAGCAAATATGGCAGGGGGCCAGGAAACACCATATATTTT. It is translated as CASSKYGRGPGNTIYF.

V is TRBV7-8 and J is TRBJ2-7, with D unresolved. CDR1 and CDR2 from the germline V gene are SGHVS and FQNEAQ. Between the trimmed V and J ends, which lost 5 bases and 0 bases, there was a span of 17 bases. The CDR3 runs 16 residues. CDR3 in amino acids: CASSPSAVVLSYEQYF. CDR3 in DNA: TGTGCCAGCAGCCCGTCCGCGGTCGTCCTCTCCTACGAGCAGTACTTC.

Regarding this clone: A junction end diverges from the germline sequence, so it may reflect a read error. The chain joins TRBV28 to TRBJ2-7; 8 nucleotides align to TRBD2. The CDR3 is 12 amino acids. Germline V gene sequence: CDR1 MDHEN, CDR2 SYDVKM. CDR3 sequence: CASSFAEPAGDF. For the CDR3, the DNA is TGTGCCAGCAGTTTTGCAGAGCCAGCGGGAGACTTC.

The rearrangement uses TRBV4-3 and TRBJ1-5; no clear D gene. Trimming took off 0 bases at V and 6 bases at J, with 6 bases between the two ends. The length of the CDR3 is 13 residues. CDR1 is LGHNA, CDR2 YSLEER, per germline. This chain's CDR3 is CASSQDPGQPQHF. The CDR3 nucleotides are TGCGCCAGCAGCCAAGATCCGGGTCAGCCCCAGCATTTT.

In DNA form, the CDR3 reads TGCGCCAGCTCGGACAGGGTCACAGATACGCAGTATTTT. Translation gives CASSDRVTDTQYF. The J gene is TRBJ2-3, the V gene TRBV5-1; 8 bases map to TRBD1. J was trimmed by 2 bases and V by 7 bases; bases with no gene match: 3. CDR1 is SGHRS and CDR2 is YFSETQ in the germline V gene. This CDR3 has 13 amino acids.

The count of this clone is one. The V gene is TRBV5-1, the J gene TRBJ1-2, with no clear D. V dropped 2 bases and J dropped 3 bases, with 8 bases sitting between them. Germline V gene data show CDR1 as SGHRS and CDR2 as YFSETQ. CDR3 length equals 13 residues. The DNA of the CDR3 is TGCGCCAGCAGCTTTAGCGGGGACTATGGCTACACCTTC. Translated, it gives CASSFSGDYGYTF. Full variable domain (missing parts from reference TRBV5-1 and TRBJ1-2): KAGVTQTPRYLIKTRGQQVTLSCSPISGHRSVSWYQQTPGQGLQFLFEYFSETQRNKGNFPGRFSGRQFSNSRSEMNVSTLELGDSALYLCASSFSGDYGYTFGSGTRLTVV.

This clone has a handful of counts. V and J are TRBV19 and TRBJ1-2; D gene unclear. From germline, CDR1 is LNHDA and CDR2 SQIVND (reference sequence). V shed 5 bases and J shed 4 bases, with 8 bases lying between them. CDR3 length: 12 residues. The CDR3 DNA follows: TGTGCCAGTAGTCCGCCGGGCTATGGCTACACCTTC. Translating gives CASSPPGYGYTF.

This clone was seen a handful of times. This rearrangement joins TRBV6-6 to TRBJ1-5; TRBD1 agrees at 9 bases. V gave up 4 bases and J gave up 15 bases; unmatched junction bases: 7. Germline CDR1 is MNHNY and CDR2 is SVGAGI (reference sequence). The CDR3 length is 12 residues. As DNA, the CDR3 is TGTGCCAGCAGTTTGGACAGGGGACCGGGGCATTTT. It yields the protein CASSLDRGPGHF.

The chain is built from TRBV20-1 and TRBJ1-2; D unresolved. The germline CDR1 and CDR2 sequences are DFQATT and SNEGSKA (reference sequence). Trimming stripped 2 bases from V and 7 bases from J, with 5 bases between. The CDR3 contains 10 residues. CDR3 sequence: CSARTGGYTF. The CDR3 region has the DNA TGCAGTGCTAGAACTGGTGGCTACACCTTC.

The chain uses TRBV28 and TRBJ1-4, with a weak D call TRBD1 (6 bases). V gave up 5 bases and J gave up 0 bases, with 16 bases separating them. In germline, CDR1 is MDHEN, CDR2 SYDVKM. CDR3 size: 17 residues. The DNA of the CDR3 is TGTGCCAGCAGTGGCGCCCCCGGGGGGCCAACTAATGAAAAACTGTTTTTT. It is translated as CASSGAPGGPTNEKLFF.

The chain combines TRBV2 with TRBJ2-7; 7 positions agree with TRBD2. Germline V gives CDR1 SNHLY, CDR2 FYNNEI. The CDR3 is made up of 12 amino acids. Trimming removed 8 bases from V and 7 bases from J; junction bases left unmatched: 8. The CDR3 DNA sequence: TGTGCCAGCCTCCAGCGGGGTCTAGAGCAGTACTTC. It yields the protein CASLQRGLEQYF.

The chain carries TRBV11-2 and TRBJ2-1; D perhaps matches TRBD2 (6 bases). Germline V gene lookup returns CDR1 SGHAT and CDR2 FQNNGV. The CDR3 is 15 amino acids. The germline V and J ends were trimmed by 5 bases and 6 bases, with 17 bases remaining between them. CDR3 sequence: CASSPRLDGANEQFF. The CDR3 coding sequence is TGTGCCAGCAGCCCACGACTAGACGGCGCCAATGAGCAGTTCTTC.

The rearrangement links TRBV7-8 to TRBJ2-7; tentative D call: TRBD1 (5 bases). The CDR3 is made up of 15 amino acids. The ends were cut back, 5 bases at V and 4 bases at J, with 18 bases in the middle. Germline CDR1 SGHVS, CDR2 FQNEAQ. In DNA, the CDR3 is TGTGCCAGCAGCCCAGGGCTACAACCCATGTACGAGCAGTACTTC. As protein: CASSPGLQPMYEQYF.

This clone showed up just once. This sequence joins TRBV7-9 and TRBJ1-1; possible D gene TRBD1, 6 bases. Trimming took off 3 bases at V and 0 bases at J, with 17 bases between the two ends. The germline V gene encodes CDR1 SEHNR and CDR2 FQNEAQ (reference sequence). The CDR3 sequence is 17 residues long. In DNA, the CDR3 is TGTGCCAGCAGCTTGGGGCCCGGGGGGCCGATGAACACTGAAGCTTTCTTT. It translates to CASSLGPGGPMNTEAFF.

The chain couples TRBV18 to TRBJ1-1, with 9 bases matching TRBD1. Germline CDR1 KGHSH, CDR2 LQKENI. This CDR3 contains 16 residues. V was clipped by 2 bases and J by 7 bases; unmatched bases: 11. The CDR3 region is CASSPVLDRGGVEAFF. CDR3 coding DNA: TGTGCCAGCTCACCAGTTCTCGACAGGGGGGGTGTTGAAGCTTTCTTT.

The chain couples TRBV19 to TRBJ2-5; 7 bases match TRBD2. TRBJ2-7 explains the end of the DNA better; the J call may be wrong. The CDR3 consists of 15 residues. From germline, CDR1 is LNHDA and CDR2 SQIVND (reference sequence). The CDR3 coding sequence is TGTGCCAGTAGCATACTAGCGTCAAACGTCTACGAGCAGTACTTC. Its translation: CASSILASNVYEQYF.

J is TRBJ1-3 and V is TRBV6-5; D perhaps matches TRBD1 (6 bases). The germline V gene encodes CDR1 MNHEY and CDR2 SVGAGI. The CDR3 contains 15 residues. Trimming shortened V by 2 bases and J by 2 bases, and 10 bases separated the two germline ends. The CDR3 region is CASSYMGAPGNTIYF. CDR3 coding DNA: TGTGCCAGCAGTTACATGGGGGCCCCTGGAAACACCATATATTTT.

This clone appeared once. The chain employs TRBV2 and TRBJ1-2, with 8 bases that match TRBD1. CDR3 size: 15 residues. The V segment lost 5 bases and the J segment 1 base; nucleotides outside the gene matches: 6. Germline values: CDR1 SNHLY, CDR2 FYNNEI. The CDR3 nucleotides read TGTGCCAGCAGTTTAGACAGGGGCGTTAACTATGGCTACACCTTC. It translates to CASSLDRGVNYGYTF.

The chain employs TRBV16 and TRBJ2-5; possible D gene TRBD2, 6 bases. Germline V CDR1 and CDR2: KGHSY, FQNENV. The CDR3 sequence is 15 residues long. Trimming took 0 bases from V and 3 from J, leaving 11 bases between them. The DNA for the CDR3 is TGTGCCAGCAGCCAATCGGGAGCGGGCAAAGAGACCCAGTACTTC. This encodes CASSQSGAGKETQYF.

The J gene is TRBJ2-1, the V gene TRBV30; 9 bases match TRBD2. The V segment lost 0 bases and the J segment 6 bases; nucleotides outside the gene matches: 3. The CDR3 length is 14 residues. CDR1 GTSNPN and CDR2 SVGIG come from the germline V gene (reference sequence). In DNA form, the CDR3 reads TGTGCCTGGAGTGTAGGCGGGGGGGGCAATGAGCAGTTCTTC. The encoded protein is CAWSVGGGGNEQFF.

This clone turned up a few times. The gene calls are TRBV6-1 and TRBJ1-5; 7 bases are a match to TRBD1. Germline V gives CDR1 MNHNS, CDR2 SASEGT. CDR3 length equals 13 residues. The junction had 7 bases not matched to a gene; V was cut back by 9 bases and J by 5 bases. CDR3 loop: CASTRQGDQPQHF. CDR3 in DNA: TGTGCCAGTACAAGACAGGGCGATCAGCCCCAGCATTTT.

CDR3 DNA sequence: TGTGCCAGCACCCGTCTCGACGAGCAGTACTTC. Translated, it gives CASTRLDEQYF. The chain uses TRBV28 and TRBJ2-7; D is ambiguous. V was trimmed by 7 bases and J by 5 bases, leaving 9 bases between them. This CDR3 is 11 amino acids long. Germline V CDR1 and CDR2: MDHEN, SYDVKM.

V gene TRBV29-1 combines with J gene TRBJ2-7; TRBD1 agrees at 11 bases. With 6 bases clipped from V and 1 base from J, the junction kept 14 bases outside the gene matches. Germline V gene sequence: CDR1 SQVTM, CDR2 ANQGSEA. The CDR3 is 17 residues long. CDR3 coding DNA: TGCAGCGTCGAAAGCCCCGGGACAGGGGGTAGATCCTACGAGCAGTACTTC. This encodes CSVESPGTGGRSYEQYF.

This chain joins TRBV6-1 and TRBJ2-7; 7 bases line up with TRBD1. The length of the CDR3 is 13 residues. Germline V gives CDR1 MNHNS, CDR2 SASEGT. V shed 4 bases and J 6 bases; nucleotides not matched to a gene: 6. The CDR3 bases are TGTGCCAGCAGTGCGGACAGGTTTGTCGAGCAGTACGTC. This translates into CASSADRFVEQYV.

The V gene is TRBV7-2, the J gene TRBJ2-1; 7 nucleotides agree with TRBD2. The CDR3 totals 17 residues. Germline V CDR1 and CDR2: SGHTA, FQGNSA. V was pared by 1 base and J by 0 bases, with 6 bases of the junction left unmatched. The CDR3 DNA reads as TGTGCCAGCAGCTTAGTTCTACTAGCGAGCTCCTACAATGAGCAGTTCTTC. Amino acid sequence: CASSLVLLASSYNEQFF.